The source of this TCR beta chain is a study of shared clonotypes between healthy human individuals. Findings and caveats of the study: An expected dependence of interdonor clonotype sharing on sequencing depth was noted. Larger estimated richness was generally recorded for naive subsets relative to memory subsets. All-four-donor shared clonotypes had higher generation probabilities than non-shared clonotypes did.

This clone turned up a few times. Its antigen is not identified. Replicate PCRs from sorted subsets contained approximately 200 ng DNA, which is some 32,000 T cell genomes. Sequencing used immunoSEQ multiplex PCR; TCRdb keeps in-frame clones, though not all of them. There are about 1 million clones in the sample; about 75% occur only once, and around 1.5% lies in the top ten. Germline V CDR1 and CDR2: LNHDA, SQIVND (reference sequence). The CDR3 sequence is 14 residues long. V shed 3 bases and J shed 1 base, with 6 bases lying between them. This sequence was found in a man between 18 and 35 years old in good health. The rearrangement joins TRBV19 to TRBJ1-4; D remains ambiguous. Sequencing was done on a sample of memory CD4+ T cells sorted from blood. This sample's subset: CD45RA-negative fraction. CDR3 nucleotides: TGTGCCAGTAGTATTCAATTAACTAATGAAAAACTGTTTTTT. Its protein is CASSIQLTNEKLFF.